The rows below give T cell receptor beta chains drawn from one sample of a study of identical twins. In TCRdb, the 5' RACE reads were re-called with MiXCR into one record per CDR3 protein. The sample has around 240,000 distinct CDR3 sequences; more than 9% are singletons. Sequenced material: memory T cells sorted from blood. The receptors come from a man aged 50 to 59 in good health. Each CDR3 is given with its conserved first and last residue. D genes are given only for firm matches. Rows give clone size only sometimes, using once, few, many, or a class for an expanded clone.

v_gene	abundance	j_gene	d_gene	CDR3nt	CDR3aa
TRBV29-1	many	TRBJ2-3	.	TGCAGCGGACGACCCACTGGGGATACGCAGTATTTT	CSGRPTGDTQYF
TRBV20-1	few	TRBJ1-1	.	TGCAGTGCTAGAGTCTACCTGAACACTGAAGCTTTCTTT	CSARVYLNTEAFF
TRBV5-1	many	TRBJ2-7	TRBD1	TGCGCCAGCAGCTTGGCCGAGGGGGCCCAGTACTTC	CASSLAEGAQYF
TRBV18	.	TRBJ2-7	.	TGTGCCAGCTCACCGAGTTACCAAGAGCAGTACTTC	CASSPSYQEQYF
TRBV6-2/TRBV6-3	few	TRBJ2-7	.	TGTGCCAGCAGTTACCCAGGAAGGTACGAGCAGTACTTC	CASSYPGRYEQYF
TRBV6-2/TRBV6-3	.	TRBJ1-1	TRBD1	TGTGCCAGCAGCAACAGGGGTCTAACGAACACTGAAGCTTTCTTT	CASSNRGLTNTEAFF
TRBV10-3	.	TRBJ1-5	.	TGTGCCATAGACCGGGACGGATATAGCAATCAGCCCCAGCATTTT	CAIDRDGYSNQPQHF
TRBV10-2	.	TRBJ1-1	.	TGCGCCAGCAGTGGGGTGAGGGTGGACACTGAAGCTTTCTTT	CASSGVRVDTEAFF
TRBV5-4	few	TRBJ2-2	.	TGTGCCAGTTACTATGGGGATAGGACCGGGGAGCTGTTTTTT	CASYYGDRTGELFF
TRBV5-5	.	TRBJ1-2	.	TGTGCCAGCAGCTTGGGTAGGGGGGACTATGGCTACACCTTC	CASSLGRGDYGYTF
TRBV12-3/TRBV12-4	.	TRBJ2-5	TRBD2	TGTGCCAGCAGCTCCCGTCTAGGCGGGGGGATCCAAGAGACCCAGTACTTC	CASSSRLGGGIQETQYF
TRBV7-8	many	TRBJ2-7	.	TGTGCCAGCAGCAGTAACTACGAGCAGTACTTC	CASSSNYEQYF
TRBV5-1	few	TRBJ2-2	.	TGCGCCAGCAGCGAGCAATTAACCGGGGAGCTGTTTTTT	CASSEQLTGELFF
TRBV4-1	many	TRBJ1-4	TRBD1	TGCGCCAGCAGCCTGCCACCCGGGACAGGTGAAAAACTGTTTTTT	CASSLPPGTGEKLFF
TRBV30	.	TRBJ1-1	.	TGTGCCTGGAGTAGGGGTTTGATGAACACTGAAGCTTTCTTT	CAWSRGLMNTEAFF
TRBV6-2/TRBV6-3	.	TRBJ2-5	TRBD2	TGTGCCAGCAGCTTACTAGCGCAAGCGACCCAGTACTTC	CASSLLAQATQYF
TRBV28	.	TRBJ1-1	.	TGTGCCAGCAGTTTTAGACAATCGAGGGCTTTCTTT	CASSFRQSRAFF
TRBV7-2	.	TRBJ2-5	TRBD2	TGTGCCAGCAGCTGGTATAGCGGGAAAGAGACCCAGTACTTC	CASSWYSGKETQYF
TRBV28	many	TRBJ1-3	TRBD1	TGTGCCAGCAGTTCCGGGACAGGGAGTGGAAACACCATATATTTT	CASSSGTGSGNTIYF
TRBV7-2	many	TRBJ2-3	.	TGTGCCAGCAGCTTAGTAGGGGGAGCTACGCAGTATTTT	CASSLVGGATQYF
TRBV20-1	many	TRBJ2-3	.	TGCAGCAAAAGGGGAGGAGGGGCGGTAGATACGCAGTATTTT	CSKRGGGAVDTQYF
TRBV12-3/TRBV12-4	many	TRBJ2-7	TRBD1	TGTGCCAGCAGTTTCGACCAGGGGGTTCTTTTTTACGAGCAGTACTTC	CASSFDQGVLFYEQYF
TRBV6-2/TRBV6-3	many	TRBJ2-7	.	TGTGCCAGCAGTTACCTTCGGGGCGATTACGAGCAGTACTTC	CASSYLRGDYEQYF